This TCR beta chain came from a study of cytotoxic CD8 clonotypes in ibrutinib-treated CLL. Turning to the study itself: The authors obtained response samples at a median of roughly twelve months of treatment, range 6 to 36.

Trimming shortened V by 3 bases and J by 14 bases, and 14 bases separated the two germline ends. Looked up from germline, CDR1 is SGHTA and CDR2 is FQGNSA. The CDR3 runs 13 residues. This clone was seen more than once but under ten times. Data came from immunoSEQ multiplex PCR; TCRdb stores just in-frame clones and leaves some out. Of 65,000 to 80,000 clones in the sample, approximately 87% were seen once. The specimen was PBMCs, collected after 24 months of ibrutinib treatment. The gene calls are TRBV7-2 and TRBJ2-6; D is undetermined. The sequence derives from a human donor with chronic lymphocytic leukemia. CDR3 amino acids: CASSFQRERLLTF. The CDR3 DNA is TGTGCCAGCAGCTTCCAGCGAGAACGTCTCCTGACTTTC. The variable domain in full, completed from reference TRBV7-2 and TRBJ2-6, reads GAGVSQSPSNKVTEKGKDVELRCDPISGHTALYWYRQSLGQGLEFLIYFQGNSAPDKSGLPSDRFSAERTGGSVSTLTIQRTQQEDSAVYLCASSFQRERLLTFGAGSRLTVL.